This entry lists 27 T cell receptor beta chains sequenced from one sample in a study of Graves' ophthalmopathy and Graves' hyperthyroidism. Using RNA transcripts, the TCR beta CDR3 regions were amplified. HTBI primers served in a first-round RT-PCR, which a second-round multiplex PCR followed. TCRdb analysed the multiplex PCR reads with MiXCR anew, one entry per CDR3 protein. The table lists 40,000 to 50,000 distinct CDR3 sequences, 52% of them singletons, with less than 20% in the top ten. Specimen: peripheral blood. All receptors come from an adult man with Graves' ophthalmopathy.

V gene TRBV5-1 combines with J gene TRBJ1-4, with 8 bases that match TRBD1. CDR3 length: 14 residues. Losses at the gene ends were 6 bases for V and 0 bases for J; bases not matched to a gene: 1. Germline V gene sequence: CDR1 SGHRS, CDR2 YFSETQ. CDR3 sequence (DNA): TGCGCCAGCAAGGACAGGGCAACTAATGAAAAACTGTTTTTT. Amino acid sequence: CASKDRATNEKLFF.

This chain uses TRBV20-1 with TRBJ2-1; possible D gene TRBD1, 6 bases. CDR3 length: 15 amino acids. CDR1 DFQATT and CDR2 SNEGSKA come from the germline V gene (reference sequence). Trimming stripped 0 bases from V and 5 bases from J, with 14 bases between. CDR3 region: CSARDFGQINNEQFF. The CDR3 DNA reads TGCAGTGCTAGAGATTTTGGACAGATCAACAATGAGCAGTTCTTC.

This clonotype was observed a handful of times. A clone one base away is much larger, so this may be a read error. CDR3 residues: CASRPEGQGYVYEQYF. CDR3 sequence (DNA): TGTGCCAGCAGGCCTGAGGGACAGGGATATGTCTACGAGCAGTACTTC. The V and J genes are TRBV6-5 and TRBJ2-7, with 9 bases identical to TRBD1. The CDR3 runs to 16 residues. Germline V gene data show CDR1 as MNHEY and CDR2 as SVGAGI. The V and J ends lost 6 bases and 3 bases, in that order; junction bases with no gene match: 12.

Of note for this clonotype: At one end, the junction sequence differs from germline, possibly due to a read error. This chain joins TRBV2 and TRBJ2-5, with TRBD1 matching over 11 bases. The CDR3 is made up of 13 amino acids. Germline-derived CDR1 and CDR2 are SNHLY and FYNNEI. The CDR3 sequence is CASKDRGREIQYF. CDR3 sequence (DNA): TGTGCCAGCAAGGACAGGGGGCGAGAGATCCAGTACTTC.

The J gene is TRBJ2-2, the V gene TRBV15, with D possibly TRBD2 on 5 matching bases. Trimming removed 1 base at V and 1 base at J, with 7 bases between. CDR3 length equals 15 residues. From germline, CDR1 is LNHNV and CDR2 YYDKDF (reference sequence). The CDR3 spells CATSRARENTGELFF. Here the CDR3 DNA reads TGTGCCACCAGCAGAGCACGGGAGAACACCGGGGAGCTGTTTTTT.

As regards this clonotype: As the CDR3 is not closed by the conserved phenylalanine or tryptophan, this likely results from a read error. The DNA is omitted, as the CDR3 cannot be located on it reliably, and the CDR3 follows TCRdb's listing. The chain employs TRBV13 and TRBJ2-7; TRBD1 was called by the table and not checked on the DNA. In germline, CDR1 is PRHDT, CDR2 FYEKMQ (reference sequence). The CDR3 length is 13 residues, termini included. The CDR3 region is CASKGQGAGEQCC.

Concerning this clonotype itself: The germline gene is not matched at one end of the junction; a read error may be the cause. CDR3 amino acids: CASSLELTGQAGELFF. In DNA, the CDR3 is TGTGCCAGCAGTTTAGAACTGACAGGTCAGGCCGGGGAGCTGTTTTTT. The chain is built from TRBV11-3 and TRBJ2-2, with D possibly being TRBD1 (6 bases). The CDR3 is 16 amino acids. Germline V gene lookup returns CDR1 SGHNT and CDR2 YENEEA.

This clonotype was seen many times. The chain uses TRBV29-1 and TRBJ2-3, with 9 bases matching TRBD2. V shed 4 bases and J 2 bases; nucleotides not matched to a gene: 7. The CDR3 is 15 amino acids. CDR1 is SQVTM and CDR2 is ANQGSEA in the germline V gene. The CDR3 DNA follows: TGCAGCGTTGGGGGGCTAGCGGGACCCACAGATACGCAGTATTTT. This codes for CSVGGLAGPTDTQYF.

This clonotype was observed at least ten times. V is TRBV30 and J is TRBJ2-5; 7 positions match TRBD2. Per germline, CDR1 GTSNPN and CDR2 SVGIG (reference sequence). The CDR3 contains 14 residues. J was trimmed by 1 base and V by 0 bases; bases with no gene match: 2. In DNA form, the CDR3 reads TGTGCCTGGAGTGTAGGGACTACCCAAGAGACCCAGTACTTC. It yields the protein CAWSVGTTQETQYF.

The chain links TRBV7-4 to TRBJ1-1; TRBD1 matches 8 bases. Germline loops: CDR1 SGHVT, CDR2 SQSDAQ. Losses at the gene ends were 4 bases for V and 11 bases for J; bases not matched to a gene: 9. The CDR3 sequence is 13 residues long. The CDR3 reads CASSSRTGRDAFF. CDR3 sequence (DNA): TGTGCCAGCAGCTCTCGGACAGGGAGGGATGCTTTCTTT.

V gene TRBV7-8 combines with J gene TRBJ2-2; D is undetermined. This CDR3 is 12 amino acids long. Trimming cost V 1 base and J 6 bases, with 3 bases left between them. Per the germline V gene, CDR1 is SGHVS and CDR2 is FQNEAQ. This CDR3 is CASSLGAGELFF. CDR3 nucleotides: TGTGCCAGCAGCTTAGGGGCCGGGGAGCTGTTTTTT.

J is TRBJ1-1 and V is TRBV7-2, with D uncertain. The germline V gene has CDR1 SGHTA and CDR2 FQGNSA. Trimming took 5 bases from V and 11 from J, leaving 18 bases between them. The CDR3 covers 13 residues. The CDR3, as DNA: TGTGCCAGCAGCCGCGAGAGAGATACGCAGGCTTTCTTT. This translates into CASSRERDTQAFF.

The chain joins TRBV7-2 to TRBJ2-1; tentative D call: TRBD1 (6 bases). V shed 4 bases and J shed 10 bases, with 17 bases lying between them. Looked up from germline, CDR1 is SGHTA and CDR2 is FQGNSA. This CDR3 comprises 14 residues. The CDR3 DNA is TGTGCCAGCAGCTCTAGGACAGACACCGGGGAGCAGTTCTTC. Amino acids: CASSSRTDTGEQFF.

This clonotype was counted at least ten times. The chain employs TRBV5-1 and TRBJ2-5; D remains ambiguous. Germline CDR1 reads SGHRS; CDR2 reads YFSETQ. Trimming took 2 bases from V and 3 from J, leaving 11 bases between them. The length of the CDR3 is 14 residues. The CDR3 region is CASSFPAVKETQYF. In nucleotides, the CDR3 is TGCGCCAGCAGCTTTCCAGCAGTAAAAGAGACCCAGTACTTC.

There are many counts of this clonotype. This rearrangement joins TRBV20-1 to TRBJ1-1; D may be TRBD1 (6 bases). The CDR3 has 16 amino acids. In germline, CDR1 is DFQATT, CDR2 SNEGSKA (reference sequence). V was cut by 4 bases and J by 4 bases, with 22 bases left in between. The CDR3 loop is CSATKSQGRSGTEAFF. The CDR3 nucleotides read TGCAGTGCTACTAAAAGTCAGGGGCGGTCTGGCACTGAAGCTTTCTTT.

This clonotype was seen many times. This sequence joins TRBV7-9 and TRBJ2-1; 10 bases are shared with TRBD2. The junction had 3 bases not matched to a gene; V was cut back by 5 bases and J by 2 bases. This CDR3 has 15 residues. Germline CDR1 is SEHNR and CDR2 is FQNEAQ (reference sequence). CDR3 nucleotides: TGTGCCAGCAGCCGAAGCGGGGGGGCCTACAATGAGCAGTTCTTC. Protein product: CASSRSGGAYNEQFF.

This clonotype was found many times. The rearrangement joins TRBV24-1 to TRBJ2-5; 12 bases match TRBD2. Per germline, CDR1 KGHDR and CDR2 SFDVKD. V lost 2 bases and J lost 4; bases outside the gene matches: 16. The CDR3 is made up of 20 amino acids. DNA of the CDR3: TGTGCCACCAGTGATTCCGACCCACTAGCGGGGGGCCCCCTTGGAGAGACCCAGTACTTC. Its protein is CATSDSDPLAGGPLGETQYF.

Written as DNA, the CDR3 is TGTGCCAGCAGCTTGGCGGATAGCGGGAGAACAGATACGCAGTATTTT. Translation gives CASSLADSGRTDTQYF. The chain is built from TRBV7-3 and TRBJ2-3; 9 bases are shared with TRBD2. From germline, CDR1 is SGHTA and CDR2 FQGTGA. After removal of 3 bases from V and 3 bases from J, the junction contained 7 bases not matched to a gene. This CDR3 is 16 amino acids long.

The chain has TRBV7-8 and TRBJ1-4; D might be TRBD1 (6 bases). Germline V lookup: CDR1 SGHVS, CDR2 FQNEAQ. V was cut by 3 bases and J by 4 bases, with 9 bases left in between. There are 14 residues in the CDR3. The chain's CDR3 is CASSLVQGNEKLFF. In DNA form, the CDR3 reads TGTGCCAGCAGCTTGGTACAGGGTAATGAAAAACTGTTTTTT.

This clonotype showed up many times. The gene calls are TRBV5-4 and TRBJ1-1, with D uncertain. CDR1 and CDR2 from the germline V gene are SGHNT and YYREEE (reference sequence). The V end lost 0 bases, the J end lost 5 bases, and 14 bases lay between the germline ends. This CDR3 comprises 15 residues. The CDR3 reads CASSLGSKIGTEAFF. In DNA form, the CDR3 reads TGTGCCAGCAGCTTGGGGTCCAAGATAGGGACTGAAGCTTTCTTT.

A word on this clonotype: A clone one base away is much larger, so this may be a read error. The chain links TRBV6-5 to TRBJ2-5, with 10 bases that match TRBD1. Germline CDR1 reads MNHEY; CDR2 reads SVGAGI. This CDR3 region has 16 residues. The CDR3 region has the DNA TGTGCCAGCAGTTGGACCGGGACAGGGGCGTGGGAGACCCGGTACTTC. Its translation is CASSWTGTGAWETRYF.

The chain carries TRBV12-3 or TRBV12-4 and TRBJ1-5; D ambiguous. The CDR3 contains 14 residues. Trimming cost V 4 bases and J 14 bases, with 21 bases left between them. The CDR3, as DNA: TGTGCCAGCAGTTGGAGTAGCGGGAGAAAGTACGAGCATTTT. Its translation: CASSWSSGRKYEHF.

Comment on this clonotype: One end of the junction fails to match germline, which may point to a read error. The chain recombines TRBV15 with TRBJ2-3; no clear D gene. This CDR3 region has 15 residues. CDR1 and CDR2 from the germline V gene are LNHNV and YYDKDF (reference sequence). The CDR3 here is CATSKASLGTDTQYF. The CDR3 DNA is TGTGCCACCAGCAAAGCCTCCTTAGGCACAGATACGCAGTATTTC.

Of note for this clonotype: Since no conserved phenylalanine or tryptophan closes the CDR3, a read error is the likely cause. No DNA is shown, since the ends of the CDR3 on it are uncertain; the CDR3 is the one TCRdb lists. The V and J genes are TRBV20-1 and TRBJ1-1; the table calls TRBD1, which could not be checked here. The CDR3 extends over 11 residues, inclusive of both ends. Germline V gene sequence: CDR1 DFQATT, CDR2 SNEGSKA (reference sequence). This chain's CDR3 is CSARGPDSLVY.

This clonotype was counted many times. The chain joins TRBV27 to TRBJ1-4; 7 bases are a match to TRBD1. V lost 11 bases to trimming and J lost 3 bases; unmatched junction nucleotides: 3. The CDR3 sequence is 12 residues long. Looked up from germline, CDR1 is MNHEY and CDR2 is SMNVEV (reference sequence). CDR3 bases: TGTGCCCCTGACAGGGCTAATGAAAAACTGTTTTTT. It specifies CAPDRANEKLFF.

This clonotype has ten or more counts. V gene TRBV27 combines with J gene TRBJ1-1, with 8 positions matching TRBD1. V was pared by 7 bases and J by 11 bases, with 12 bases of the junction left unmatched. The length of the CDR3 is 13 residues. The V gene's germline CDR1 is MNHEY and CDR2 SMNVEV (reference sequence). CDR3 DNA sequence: TGTGCCAGCACCCCCTCGACAGGGGCGGAGGCTTTCTTT. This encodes CASTPSTGAEAFF.

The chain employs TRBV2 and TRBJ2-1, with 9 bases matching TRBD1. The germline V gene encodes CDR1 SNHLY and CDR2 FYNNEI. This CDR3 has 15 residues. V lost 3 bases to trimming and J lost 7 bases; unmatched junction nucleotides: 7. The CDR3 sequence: CASSETGGATNEQFF. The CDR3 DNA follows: TGTGCCAGCAGTGAGACAGGGGGAGCAACTAATGAGCAGTTCTTC.